These 19 T cell receptor beta chains originate from one sample sequenced in a study of T cells in Graves' hyperthyroidism and ophthalmopathy (dated by TCRdb to between 2019 and 2020). Library prep was done by multiplex PCR. TCRdb shows the sequencer as Illumina HiSeq 2000. The TCR beta CDR3 regions were amplified from the RNA transcripts. A first-round RT-PCR of the TCR CDR3 used the HTBI primer set with the Qiagen OneStep RT-PCR kit. TCRdb reanalyzed the raw reads on its own, using fastp at Q25 for trimming and MiXCR for clone calling, and kept in-frame beta chains. For every CDR3 protein sequence, its rows merge into one entry that carries the most common genes and DNA. This sample gives fewer than 850,000 distinct CDR3 sequences in total; about 18% of them show up just once. Of the sample, 15% falls within the top ten clones. The material sequenced was blood. Receptor source: a man aged 45-65 years with Graves' hyperthyroidism.

Many counts were recorded for this clonotype. The chain has TRBV11-2 and TRBJ2-7; 7 nucleotides line up with TRBD1. Germline V gene lookup returns CDR1 SGHAT and CDR2 FQNNGV. The CDR3 runs 16 residues. J lost 0 bases, V lost 5 bases, and 10 bases had no gene match. The CDR3 protein is CASSPRQGGFSYEQYF. The CDR3 nucleotides read TGTGCCAGCAGCCCTAGACAGGGTGGTTTCTCCTACGAGCAGTACTTC.

The chain joins TRBV6-1 to TRBJ1-5; D is uncertain. CDR3 length: 13 amino acids. V lost 6 bases to trimming and J lost 7 bases, with 13 bases between them. Germline V gene lookup returns CDR1 MNHNS and CDR2 SASEGT. This CDR3 reads CASSPKVAQPQHF. Here the CDR3 DNA reads TGTGCCAGCAGCCCAAAAGTGGCCCAGCCCCAGCATTTT.

Only a few counts were recorded for this clonotype. V usage is TRBV25-1 and J usage is TRBJ1-1; 9 bases align to TRBD1. Germline V CDR1 and CDR2: MGHDK, SYGVNS. V shed 8 bases, J shed 4 bases, and the junction held 8 bases outside the gene matches. The CDR3 is made up of 14 amino acids. The CDR3 DNA follows: TGTGCCAGCCAACGGGACAGGGAATCCACTGAAGCTTTCTTT. Residues: CASQRDRESTEAFF.

This chain links TRBV20-1 with TRBJ1-1, with D unclear. The V end lost 4 bases, the J end lost 0 bases, and 9 bases lay between the germline ends. Germline-derived CDR1 and CDR2 are DFQATT and SNEGSKA (reference sequence). CDR3 length equals 13 residues. This chain's CDR3 is CSANILVNTEAFF. The CDR3 DNA is TGCAGTGCTAATATATTGGTGAACACTGAAGCTTTCTTT.

The V and J genes are TRBV14 and TRBJ2-4; D may be TRBD2 (6 bases). This CDR3 comprises 13 residues. V dropped 2 bases and J dropped 9 bases, with 11 bases sitting between them. Looked up from germline, CDR1 is SGHDN and CDR2 is FVKESK. In DNA form, the CDR3 reads TGTGCCAGCAGCCAAACTAGTAGCGGCATTCAGTACTTC. Amino acid sequence: CASSQTSSGIQYF. Full variable domain (remainder filled in from reference TRBV14 and TRBJ2-4): EAGVTQFPSHSVIEKGQTVTLRCDPISGHDNLYWYRRVMGKEIKFLLHFVKESKQDESGMPNNRFLAERTGGTYSTLKVQPAELEDSGVYFCASSQTSSGIQYFGAGTRLSVL.

This clonotype has at least ten counts. V is TRBV7-2 and J is TRBJ1-1, with D possibly TRBD1 on 5 matching bases. V lost 6 bases and J lost 1, with 18 bases in between. The V gene's germline CDR1 is SGHTA and CDR2 FQGNSA. CDR3 length equals 16 residues. The CDR3 region has the DNA TGTGCCAGCAGAAAAAGGGGCCTGACAAAGAACACTGAAGCTTTCTTT. Protein sequence: CASRKRGLTKNTEAFF.

This chain joins TRBV3-1 and TRBJ1-1; the D gene is possibly TRBD1 (6 bases). CDR1 and CDR2 (germline): LGHDT, YNNKEL (reference sequence). V was cut by 1 base and J by 5 bases, with 20 bases left in between. The CDR3 loop spans 17 amino acids. CDR3 DNA: TGTGCCAGCAGCCAAGTCAGTTCGGGGATAAGGGGGACTGAAGCTTTCTTT. Translating gives CASSQVSSGIRGTEAFF.

The chain recombines TRBV7-2 with TRBJ2-1; D remains ambiguous. CDR1 is SGHTA, CDR2 FQGNSA, per germline. Trimming left V 1 base short and J 10 bases short, with 11 bases between. CDR3 length: 13 amino acids. DNA of the CDR3: TGTACCAGCAGCTTAGGGCGCCGTATGGAGCAGTTCTTC. Amino acids: CTSSLGRRMEQFF.

This clonotype occurred many times. The chain uses TRBV29-1 and TRBJ2-1; no reliable D call. Germline CDR1 and CDR2: SQVTM and ANQGSEA. CDR3 length equals 18 residues. V dropped 1 base and J dropped 2 bases, with 21 bases sitting between them. This CDR3 is CSVEGTLLVRSAYNEQFF. In DNA, the CDR3 is TGCAGCGTTGAAGGTACCCTTCTAGTCAGAAGTGCCTACAATGAGCAGTTCTTC.

The rearrangement joins TRBV7-2 to TRBJ2-7; 11 nucleotides align to TRBD2. The CDR3 covers 15 residues. The trim removed 4 bases at V and 3 bases at J, leaving 5 bases unmatched. Germline CDR1 SGHTA, CDR2 FQGNSA. CDR3 region: CASSSRTSGLYEQYF. The CDR3 nucleotides are TGTGCCAGCAGCTCCCGGACTAGCGGGCTCTACGAGCAGTACTTC.

This clonotype was detected a few times. The J gene is TRBJ2-2, the V gene TRBV7-9; D is ambiguous. V was shortened by 11 bases and J by 1 base, with 14 bases between the two germline ends. This CDR3 contains 14 residues. Germline lookup yields CDR1 SEHNR and CDR2 FQNEAQ (reference sequence). The CDR3 loop reads CAGSGTLNTGELFF. CDR3 bases: TGTGCCGGCTCTGGCACCCTGAACACCGGGGAGCTGTTTTTT.

This clonotype was observed many times. The rearrangement uses TRBV11-2 and TRBJ2-1; 11 bases are shared with TRBD2. The CDR3 spans 15 residues. V dropped 4 bases and J dropped 8; count of bases not matched to a gene: 7. The germline CDR1 and CDR2 sequences are SGHAT and FQNNGV. CDR3 sequence reads: CASSSETSGNYEQFF. The DNA of the CDR3 is TGTGCCAGCAGCTCCGAGACTAGCGGGAACTATGAGCAGTTCTTC. Complete variable domain (other parts from reference TRBV11-2 and TRBJ2-1): EAGVAQSPRYKIIEKRQSVAFWCNPISGHATLYWYQQILGQGPKLLIQFQNNGVVDDSQLPKDRFSAERLKGVDSTLKIQPAKLEDSAVYLCASSSETSGNYEQFFGPGTRLTVL.

This sequence joins TRBV20-1 and TRBJ2-1; 10 bases are a match to TRBD2. This CDR3 has 17 residues. Germline CDR1 is DFQATT and CDR2 is SNEGSKA (reference sequence). Losses at the gene ends were 3 bases for V and 9 bases for J; bases not matched to a gene: 17. The CDR3 protein is CSASGSSGSFQVGEQFF. CDR3 DNA: TGCAGTGCTAGTGGTTCTAGCGGGAGCTTTCAGGTTGGTGAGCAGTTCTTC.

There are many counts of this clonotype. This sequence joins TRBV12-3 or TRBV12-4 and TRBJ1-1; D not certain. The CDR3 covers 12 residues. The V end was cut by 6 bases, the J end by 5 bases, with 10 bases between. CDR3 sequence (DNA): TGTGCCAGCAGCCCCCGGTTGACTGAAGCTTTCTTT. It encodes CASSPRLTEAFF.

This clonotype appeared a few times. This chain uses TRBV29-1 with TRBJ1-1; D is unclear. Germline V CDR1 and CDR2: SQVTM, ANQGSEA. V was pared by 4 bases and J by 3 bases, with 9 bases between. CDR3 length: 12 residues. The CDR3 protein is CSVVAEYTEAFF. As DNA, the CDR3 is TGCAGCGTTGTTGCCGAGTACACTGAAGCTTTCTTT.

The table lists this clonotype with many counts. This chain joins TRBV11-2 and TRBJ2-7; no firm D call. Germline loops: CDR1 SGHAT, CDR2 FQNNGV. The CDR3 loop spans 14 amino acids. Trimming cost V 2 bases and J 2 bases, with 10 bases left between them. The CDR3 DNA reads as TGTGCCAGCAGCTTACTCAGCTCAACCTACGAGCAGTACTTC. As protein: CASSLLSSTYEQYF.

This clonotype showed up many times. The chain couples TRBV29-1 to TRBJ2-5; D is possibly TRBD2 (6 bases). Germline CDR1 is SQVTM and CDR2 is ANQGSEA. V was trimmed by 5 bases and J by 0 bases, leaving 13 bases between them. This CDR3 contains 14 residues. CDR3 in amino acids: CSVKRTNHQETQYF. CDR3 nucleotides: TGCAGCGTTAAGAGGACTAACCACCAAGAGACCCAGTACTTC.

The table lists this clonotype with many counts. The rearrangement joins TRBV6-2 or TRBV6-3 to TRBJ2-2; D call uncertain. The germline V and J ends were trimmed by 6 bases and 4 bases, with 12 bases remaining between them. Germline V gene lookup returns CDR1 MNHEY and CDR2 SVGEGT. The CDR3 has 14 residues. CDR3 protein: CASRNGRVTGELFF. CDR3 sequence (DNA): TGTGCCAGCAGAAACGGACGGGTCACCGGGGAGCTGTTTTTT.

The genes are TRBV7-2 and TRBJ1-4; 9 bases are a match to TRBD1. The CDR3 spans 16 residues. Germline values: CDR1 SGHTA, CDR2 FQGNSA. Trimming cost V 3 bases and J 7 bases; bases outside gene matches: 9. In DNA, the CDR3 is TGTGCCAGCAGCTTCGATTGGACAGGGGATACTGAAAAACTGTTTTTT. Its protein is CASSFDWTGDTEKLFF.